The 19 T cell receptor beta chains reported below all come from one sample, sequenced in a study of cytomegalovirus exposure and HLA in healthy donors (dated by TCRdb to 2015 to 2018). The library was made by the immunoSEQ multiplex PCR assay. A mixture of 60 forward primers for TCR Vbeta segments and 13 reverse primers for TCR Jbeta segments was used in the multiplex PCR. In TCRdb, the immuneACCESS table is reduced to in-frame sequences with V and J assigned. These tables do not hold every clone; where another copy was compared, an unresolved V gene accounts for under half, and the others remain unexplained. This sample holds about 130,000 clones; roughly 80% were observed only once. 1% of the sample comes from the top ten. The sequencing sample was made of PBMCs. All receptors derive from a middle-aged man in good health and CMV-seronegative.

This sequence joins TRBV5-1 and TRBJ2-3; tentatively, D is TRBD2 (6 bases). This CDR3 contains 18 residues. Germline V gene lookup returns CDR1 SGHRS and CDR2 YFSETQ. The V and J ends lost 4 bases and 2 bases respectively, with 23 bases between them. The CDR3 protein is CASSPPGSVWRDTDTQYF. The CDR3 nucleotides read TGCGCCAGCAGCCCCCCGGGGTCGGTCTGGCGGGACACAGATACGCAGTATTTT.

V and J are TRBV7-3 and TRBJ2-1, with a tentative D call TRBD2 (6 bases). The germline CDR1 and CDR2 sequences are SGHTA and FQGTGA. V was cut by 2 bases and J by 5 bases, with 10 bases left in between. The CDR3 sequence is 14 residues long. For the CDR3, the DNA is TGTGCCAGCAGCTTATCGGGGGTCGACAATGAGCAGTTCTTC. Translating it yields CASSLSGVDNEQFF. The whole variable domain, remainder taken from reference TRBV7-3 and TRBJ2-1, is GAGVSQTPSNKVTEKGKYVELRCDPISGHTALYWYRQSLGQGPEFLIYFQGTGAADDSGLPNDRFFAVRPEGSVSTLKIQRTERGDSAVYLCASSLSGVDNEQFFGPGTRLTVL.

This chain links TRBV27 with TRBJ1-1; maybe TRBD1 (5 bases). This CDR3 comprises 13 residues. Germline V CDR1 and CDR2: MNHEY, SMNVEV (reference sequence). The germline V and J ends were trimmed by 6 bases and 7 bases, with 15 bases remaining between them. This CDR3 is CASSYLLGLEAFF. CDR3 DNA sequence: TGTGCCAGCAGCTACCTTTTGGGACTTGAAGCTTTCTTT.

The V gene is TRBV10-3, the J gene TRBJ2-5, with 7 nucleotides matching TRBD1. CDR3 length: 15 amino acids. CDR1 is ENHRY and CDR2 is SYGVKD in the germline V gene. J gave up 2 bases and V 1 base, and 4 bases lay outside the gene matches. This chain's CDR3 is CAISELGGEQETQYF. CDR3 sequence (DNA): TGTGCCATCAGTGAGTTAGGGGGCGAGCAAGAGACCCAGTACTTC.

This clone was counted a single time. The rearrangement joins TRBV5-4 to TRBJ2-1; the D gene is possibly TRBD2 (5 bases). CDR3 length: 15 residues. Trimming removed 4 bases at V and 4 bases at J, with 15 bases between. Germline CDR1 reads SGHNT; CDR2 reads YYREEE (reference sequence). CDR3 nucleotide sequence: TGTGCCAGCAGCGCTCAAGAGGGTTCATACAATGAGCAGTTCTTC. Protein sequence: CASSAQEGSYNEQFF.

The chain recombines TRBV11-2 with TRBJ1-1; maybe TRBD1 (5 bases). The V gene's germline CDR1 is SGHAT and CDR2 FQNNGV. V lost 0 bases and J lost 4, with 9 bases in between. The CDR3 extends over 14 amino acids. The CDR3 DNA is TGTGCCAGCAGCTTAGACGGGGGGAGCACTGAAGCTTTCTTT. This gives the protein CASSLDGGSTEAFF.

The V gene is TRBV30, the J gene TRBJ1-3; D remains ambiguous. Germline V gene lookup returns CDR1 GTSNPN and CDR2 SVGIG (reference sequence). The CDR3 totals 14 residues. Trimming took 4 bases from V and 0 from J, leaving 10 bases between them. For the CDR3, the DNA is TGTGCCTGGAACCCCGGTATCTCTGGAAACACCATATATTTT. Translation gives CAWNPGISGNTIYF.

J is TRBJ2-3 and V is TRBV18; TRBD1 is a possible D gene (6 bases). The CDR3 length is 14 residues. Trimming stripped 4 bases from V and 2 bases from J, with 10 bases between. The germline V gene has CDR1 KGHSH and CDR2 LQKENI. The CDR3 nucleotides are TGTGCCAGCTCACTCCAGGGGTACACAGATACGCAGTATTTT. It specifies CASSLQGYTDTQYF.

The chain is built from TRBV5-6 and TRBJ2-3; 7 nucleotides line up with TRBD1. Trimming at V came to 5 bases and at J to 4 bases, leaving 7 bases not matched to a gene. Germline CDR1 and CDR2: SGHDT and YYEEEE. This CDR3 has 14 amino acids. CDR3 DNA: TGTGCCAGCAGGTTCGGGACAGCGGCAGATACGCAGTATTTT. Translating it yields CASRFGTAADTQYF.

The gene calls are TRBV28 and TRBJ2-1; the match to TRBD1 covers 9 bases. This CDR3 is 15 amino acids long. The V and J ends lost 7 bases and 7 bases, in that order; junction bases with no gene match: 11. CDR1 and CDR2 (germline): MDHEN, SYDVKM. In nucleotides, the CDR3 is TGTGCCAGCAATCGCCCGGGACAGGGATGGAATGAGCAGTTCTTC. This translates into CASNRPGQGWNEQFF.

The V call is TRBV9, the J call TRBJ2-3, with 8 bases that match TRBD1. CDR3 length: 15 amino acids. V dropped 0 bases and J dropped 5; count of bases not matched to a gene: 5. Per the germline V gene, CDR1 is SGDLS and CDR2 is YYNGEE. The CDR3 spells CASSVAQGARDTQYF. DNA for the CDR3: TGTGCCAGCAGCGTAGCTCAGGGGGCCAGAGATACGCAGTATTTT. Full variable domain (missing parts from reference TRBV9 and TRBJ2-3): DSGVTQTPKHLITATGQRVTLRCSPRSGDLSVYWYQQSLDQGLQFLIQYYNGEERAKGNILERFSAQQFPDLHSELNLSSLELGDSALYFCASSVAQGARDTQYFGPGTRLTVL.

The V call is TRBV6-5, the J call TRBJ1-2, with TRBD1 identical over 9 bases. Germline V lookup: CDR1 MNHEY, CDR2 SVGAGI. Germline trimming cut 6 bases from V and 7 bases from J; bases unmatched to any gene: 12. The CDR3 totals 15 residues. The CDR3 loop reads CASRPPGTGRVGYTF. CDR3 nucleotides: TGTGCCAGCAGACCCCCCGGGACAGGGCGTGTTGGCTACACCTTC.

V gene TRBV5-1 combines with J gene TRBJ2-5; 9 bases line up with TRBD1. The J call may be incorrect, as the DNA end agrees better with TRBJ2-7. From germline, CDR1 is SGHRS and CDR2 YFSETQ. CDR3 length: 14 amino acids. The CDR3 loop is CASSSTGGAYEQYF. CDR3 in DNA: TGCGCCAGCAGCTCAACAGGGGGCGCCTACGAGCAGTACTTC.

The rearrangement joins TRBV6-1 to TRBJ1-5; TRBD1 might be the D (5 bases). The CDR3 contains 14 residues. V was trimmed by 4 bases and J by 4 bases, leaving 11 bases between them. Per the germline V gene, CDR1 is MNHNS and CDR2 is SASEGT. This CDR3 is CASSGGGANQPQHF. The DNA for the CDR3 is TGTGCCAGCAGTGGCGGTGGGGCAAATCAGCCCCAGCATTTT.

Points on this clone: This CDR3 is missing its conserved last phenylalanine or tryptophan, likely due to a read error. The chain's CDR3 is CAWSGGTNQPQHV. Written as DNA, the CDR3 is TGTGCCTGGAGTGGGGGGACAAATCAGCCCCAGCATGTT. V and J are TRBV30 and TRBJ1-5, with D possibly matching TRBD1 (6 bases). The germline V and J ends were trimmed by 1 base and 4 bases, with 8 bases remaining between them. Looked up from germline, CDR1 is GTSNPN and CDR2 is SVGIG (reference sequence). The CDR3 spans 13 residues.

This chain links TRBV29-1 with TRBJ2-7; 9 positions match TRBD2. V gave up 4 bases and J gave up 7 bases; unmatched junction bases: 8. CDR1 and CDR2 from the germline V gene are SQVTM and ANQGSEA. This CDR3 is 13 amino acids long. As DNA, the CDR3 is TGCAGCGTTGGGGTAGCGGGAGCTGGGGAGCAGTACTTC. Residues: CSVGVAGAGEQYF.

This sequence joins TRBV5-1 and TRBJ2-1; the match to TRBD2 covers 10 bases. Germline V gene lookup returns CDR1 SGHRS and CDR2 YFSETQ. The CDR3 is 16 amino acids. V dropped 2 bases and J dropped 7; count of bases not matched to a gene: 9. The CDR3: CASSLLAGLVKNEQFF. The CDR3 bases are TGCGCCAGCAGCTTACTAGCGGGACTCGTTAAGAATGAGCAGTTCTTC.

The J gene is TRBJ2-5, the V gene TRBV7-2; 14 nucleotides match TRBD2. CDR3 size: 16 residues. The V gene's germline CDR1 is SGHTA and CDR2 FQGNSA. V lost 1 base to trimming and J lost 2 bases; unmatched junction nucleotides: 0. This chain's CDR3 is CASSLGTSGGQETQYF. CDR3 DNA sequence: TGTGCCAGCAGCTTAGGGACTAGCGGGGGGCAAGAGACCCAGTACTTC.

The rearrangement uses TRBV28 and TRBJ2-3, with 9 bases identical to TRBD2. The CDR3 has 14 amino acids. Germline V lookup: CDR1 MDHEN, CDR2 SYDVKM. J gave up 6 bases and V 10 bases, and 11 bases lay outside the gene matches. CDR3 sequence: CAKKPGLATDTQYF. The CDR3 DNA follows: TGTGCCAAAAAACCGGGACTAGCCACGGATACGCAGTATTTT.